Each of the 14 T cell receptor beta chains below was sequenced from the same sample in a study of CD8+CD57+ T cells in acquired aplastic anemia. The template used for profiling TCR beta VDJ and CDR3 was genomic DNA. TCRdb reprocessed the reads with MiXCR, giving one entry per CDR3 protein. The sample lists about 220,000 distinct CDR3 sequences, about a third occurring once. The sequenced sample consisted of sorted CD4+, CD8+, or CD8+CD57+ T cells (not recorded which) from PBMCs. These receptors were obtained from a human donor in good health, serving as a control.

The chain joins TRBV6-1 to TRBJ2-3; D may match TRBD1 or TRBD2 (6 bases each). CDR1 and CDR2 from the germline V gene are MNHNS and SASEGT. V lost 4 bases and J lost 2, with 10 bases in between. CDR3 length equals 14 residues. CDR3 residues: CASSGGDNTDTQYF. The CDR3 DNA reads TGTGCCAGCAGTGGGGGGGACAACACAGATACGCAGTATTTT.

In this sample, this clonotype turned up many times. The chain employs TRBV24-1 and TRBJ2-2, with D hard to call. Germline V gene sequence: CDR1 KGHDR, CDR2 SFDVKD. The CDR3 is 13 amino acids. The V gene lost 3 bases and the J gene lost 1 base, with 2 bases spanning the gap. CDR3 amino acids: CATSDENTGELFF. The CDR3 nucleotides read TGTGCCACCAGTGATGAGAACACCGGGGAGCTGTTTTTT.

The table lists this clonotype with a count of one. The V and J genes are TRBV6-1 and TRBJ1-6, with TRBD1 matching 10 bases. The CDR3 extends over 15 amino acids. The trim removed 4 bases at V and 7 bases at J, leaving 4 bases unmatched. CDR1 and CDR2 (germline): MNHNS, SASEGT. Written as DNA, the CDR3 is TGTGCCAGCAGTGGGGGACAGGGGACCAATTCACCCCTCCACTTT. Amino acid sequence: CASSGGQGTNSPLHF.

This clonotype has a count of ten or more. The CDR3 coding sequence is TGCGCCAGCAGTGCATCGGGACAGGGGGCCTATGAGCAGTTCTTC. The encoded protein is CASSASGQGAYEQFF. The chain carries TRBV10-1 and TRBJ2-1; 12 bases are a match to TRBD1. The CDR3 covers 15 residues. CDR1 WNHNN and CDR2 SYGVQD come from the germline V gene (reference sequence). V lost 4 bases and J lost 8; bases outside the gene matches: 6.

This chain uses TRBV10-3 with TRBJ1-2; 8 nucleotides match TRBD1. CDR3 length equals 14 residues. Germline values: CDR1 ENHRY, CDR2 SYGVKD. After removal of 10 bases from V and 4 bases from J, the junction contained 11 bases not matched to a gene. The DNA of the CDR3 is TGTGCCAGCAGGTCGGGACAGGCCTTCTATGGCTACACCTTC. Amino acids: CASRSGQAFYGYTF.

The sample holds many counts of this clonotype. J is TRBJ1-5 and V is TRBV7-9; D not certain. Germline CDR1 is SEHNR and CDR2 is FQNEAQ (reference sequence). The germline V and J ends were trimmed by 1 base and 0 bases, with 10 bases remaining between them. This CDR3 contains 16 residues. The CDR3 bases are TGTGCCAGCAGCTTAGAGTCAGGTCTTAGCAATCAGCCCCAGCATTTT. It translates to CASSLESGLSNQPQHF.

This clonotype was picked up many times. The CDR3 DNA reads as TGTGCCAGTAGTATACGTTTTGGCAATCAGCCCCAGCATTTT. It is translated as CASSIRFGNQPQHF. The rearrangement links TRBV19 to TRBJ1-5; unclear D gene. The CDR3 covers 14 residues. The ends were cut back, 2 bases at V and 2 bases at J, with 7 bases in the middle. From germline, CDR1 is LNHDA and CDR2 SQIVND (reference sequence).

This clonotype was detected ten times or more. The rearrangement joins TRBV19 to TRBJ2-7, with 7 bases matching TRBD1. Looked up from germline, CDR1 is LNHDA and CDR2 is SQIVND (reference sequence). The trim removed 3 bases at V and 0 bases at J, leaving 5 bases unmatched. This CDR3 has 15 residues. The CDR3 sequence: CASSIKTGSSYEQYF. The DNA of the CDR3 is TGTGCCAGTAGTATTAAGACAGGGAGCTCCTACGAGCAGTACTTC.

The rearrangement links TRBV25-1 to TRBJ1-3; D remains unclear. Germline CDR1 and CDR2: MGHDK and SYGVNS. This CDR3 is built from 10 residues. The V and J ends lost 3 bases and 8 bases respectively, with 2 bases between them. The CDR3: CASSDHTIYF. For the CDR3, the DNA is TGTGCCAGCAGTGACCACACCATATATTTT.

The genes are TRBV10-3 and TRBJ1-2; 8 nucleotides match TRBD1. The CDR3 loop spans 15 amino acids. V lost 0 bases to trimming and J lost 2 bases; unmatched junction nucleotides: 2. Germline CDR1 is ENHRY and CDR2 is SYGVKD. The CDR3 spells CAISESRTGNYGYTF. The CDR3 DNA reads as TGTGCCATCAGTGAGTCTAGGACAGGGAACTATGGCTACACCTTC.

This clonotype was seen at least ten times. The chain joins TRBV5-4 to TRBJ1-2, with D maybe TRBD1 (5 bases). The CDR3 runs to 12 residues. V was trimmed by 4 bases and J by 8 bases, leaving 12 bases between them. Germline CDR1 and CDR2: SGHNT and YYREEE (reference sequence). The CDR3 reads CASSLDIGGYTF. CDR3 bases: TGTGCCAGCAGCCTGGACATAGGCGGCTACACCTTC.

The rearrangement uses TRBV10-3 and TRBJ1-1; no definite D call. V was clipped by 3 bases and J by 0 bases, with 5 bases between them. CDR3 length: 13 residues. Germline V gives CDR1 ENHRY, CDR2 SYGVKD. This CDR3 is CAISDSLNTEAFF. The CDR3 DNA sequence: TGTGCCATCAGTGATAGTTTGAACACTGAAGCTTTCTTT.

The V and J genes are TRBV11-1 and TRBJ2-2; D is possibly TRBD2 (5 bases). Trimming shortened V by 1 base and J by 6 bases, and 15 bases separated the two germline ends. The CDR3 is 16 amino acids. Germline values: CDR1 SGHAT, CDR2 FQDESV (reference sequence). CDR3: CASSLVWEIRPGELFF. The CDR3 coding sequence is TGTGCCAGCAGCTTAGTTTGGGAGATCCGGCCCGGGGAGCTGTTTTTT.

The rearrangement joins TRBV3-1 to TRBJ1-1; D is uncertain. The CDR3 length is 13 residues. The V and J ends lost 2 bases and 4 bases respectively, with 8 bases between them. Germline CDR1 LGHDT, CDR2 YNNKEL (reference sequence). CDR3 sequence (DNA): TGTGCCAGCAGCCAAAGTTTAAGCACTGAAGCTTTCTTT. Encoded protein: CASSQSLSTEAFF.